Listed below are T cell receptor beta chains from one sample, sequenced in a study of neoadjuvant anti-PD-1 for oral cavity cancer. Profiled with immunoSEQ multiplex PCR; TCRdb holds only in-frame clones, not every one. The sample has around 67,000 clones; about 86% are singletons. The source was PBMCs, collected after nivolumab (anti-PD-1) treatment. These receptors were collected from a person aged 40 to 85 with oral cavity squamous cell carcinoma. Each CDR3 is given with its conserved first and last residue. The D gene is left open where the match is weak. Size is omitted from some rows. Given values are once, few, many or a class for expanded clones.

J	D	V	size	DNA	CDR3
TRBJ2-6	-	TRBV15	-	TGTGCCACCAGCAGAGGGTACCACTTGTCTGGGGCCAACGTCCTGACTTTC	CATSRGYHLSGANVLTF
TRBJ1-4	TRBD1	TRBV9	-	TGTGCCAGCAGCGTCGCCCCTGCCGGGACAGGGAATGAAAAACTGTTTTTT	CASSVAPAGTGNEKLFF
TRBJ2-1	TRBD1	TRBV19	-	TGTGCCAGTACTCGGACAGGGGATTTCTACAATGAGCAGTTCTTC	CASTRTGDFYNEQFF
TRBJ1-2	TRBD1	TRBV18	few	TGTGCCAGCTCACGTCGACAGGGGGTCCAACCAATGGAAGGTGGCTACACCTTC	CASSRRQGVQPMEGGYTF
TRBJ2-7	-	TRBV5-5	few	TGTGCCAGCAGCTTGGCCCGACTAGTTAAATCGCGCGAGCAGTACTTC	CASSLARLVKSREQYF
TRBJ2-1	TRBD1	TRBV5-1	-	TGCGCCAGCAGCATAGGACAGGGGGTCTATGAGCAGTTCTTC	CASSIGQGVYEQFF
TRBJ2-7	TRBD1	TRBV15	medium-sized	TGTGCCACCAGCAGGACAGGGTCGTCCTACGAGCAGTACTTC	CATSRTGSSYEQYF
TRBJ2-7	TRBD1	TRBV19	-	TGTGCCAGTAGGAGGGGACAGGGAACCTACGAGCAGTACTTC	CASRRGQGTYEQYF
TRBJ1-2	-	TRBV28	-	TGTGCCAGCAGTCCTAGCACGGGGGATTATGGCTACACCTTC	CASSPSTGDYGYTF
TRBJ2-1	TRBD2	TRBV5-4	-	TGTGCCAGCAGCTCTCTAGCGGGGGGTTCACGGGAGCAGTTCTTC	CASSSLAGGSREQFF
TRBJ2-5	-	TRBV6-1	-	TGTGCCAGCAGTGAGCGCGGGGGCCTGGATGGGGAGACCCAGTACTTC	CASSERGGLDGETQYF
TRBJ1-1	-	TRBV10-3	-	TGTGCCATCAGTGTGGGAGGGTTGGTAAGTAGGACTGAAGCTTTCTTT	CAISVGGLVSRTEAFF
TRBJ2-6	-	TRBV5-1	-	TGCGCCAGCAGCTTGGGAGACTCTGGGGCCAACGTCCTGACTTTC	CASSLGDSGANVLTF
TRBJ2-2	TRBD1	TRBV19	-	TGTGCCAGTAGTATTTTTGGGACAGGGCTTTTGACCGGGGAGCTGTTTTTT	CASSIFGTGLLTGELFF
TRBJ1-2	-	TRBV6-1	once	TGTGCCAGCAGTGATGGTCAGGGACGCGGCTACACCTTC	CASSDGQGRGYTF
TRBJ2-1	-	TRBV7-3	-	TGTGCCAGCAGCCCCTCCGGCAATGAGCAGTTCTTC	CASSPSGNEQFF
TRBJ2-6	-	TRBV5-1	-	TGCGCCAGCAGCTTAGGACTTCTATCTGGGGCCAACGTCCTGACTTTC	CASSLGLLSGANVLTF
TRBJ1-2	TRBD1	TRBV5-1	-	TGCGCCAGCAGCACCACCGGGACAGGGGTTCTACATGGCTACACCTTC	CASSTTGTGVLHGYTF
TRBJ2-1	TRBD2	TRBV13	-	TGTGCCAGCAGCGTAGCGGGAGCATCCTACAATGAGCAGTTCTTC	CASSVAGASYNEQFF
TRBJ2-2	TRBD2	TRBV5-1	few	TGCGCCAGCAGCGGGGGACTAGCGGCGAACACCGGGGAGCTGTTTTTT	CASSGGLAANTGELFF
TRBJ2-5	TRBD2	TRBV9	-	TGTGCCAGCAGCCCCCAAAGACTAGCGGGGACAGAGACCCAGTACTTC	CASSPQRLAGTETQYF
TRBJ2-7	-	TRBV2	-	TGTGCCAGCAGTGAAGCGCTTCATCTCGCCGGATCAGACGAGCAGTACTTC	CASSEALHLAGSDEQYF
TRBJ1-6	TRBD1	TRBV5-5	few	TGTGCCAGCAGCACCCGGGACAGGGAGCCCCTCCACTTT	CASSTRDREPLHF
TRBJ2-4	-	TRBV7-2	-	TGTGCCAGCAGCTTAAGTCCAGGACCCCATAACATTCAGTACTTC	CASSLSPGPHNIQYF
TRBJ1-5	-	TRBV7-8	-	TGTGCCAGCAGCTTAGAAGGGGGTGTAAAGCCCCAGCATTTT	CASSLEGGVKPQHF
TRBJ1-6	-	TRBV5-5	-	TGTGCCAGCAGCTTGGACGGGTCCTATAATTCACCCCTCCACTTT	CASSLDGSYNSPLHF
TRBJ2-7	TRBD1	TRBV11-3	few	TGTGCCAGCAGCACGGGACAGGGGGATGGGCAGTACTTC	CASSTGQGDGQYF
TRBJ2-1	TRBD1	TRBV9	few	TGTGCCAGCAGCGTAGGACAGGGGAACTACAATGAGCAGTTCTTC	CASSVGQGNYNEQFF
TRBJ1-1	-	TRBV18	-	TGTGCCAGCTCGAGCCCTGACGGTATGAACACTGAAGCTTTCTTT	CASSSPDGMNTEAFF
TRBJ1-1	-	TRBV6-1	-	TGTGCCAGCAGTGAAGCGTTGCGGGGGGCGATATTCACTGAAGCTTTCTTT	CASSEALRGAIFTEAFF
TRBJ2-7	TRBD2	TRBV6-4	medium-sized	TGTGCCAGCAGTGAAGAGGCGGGGACTATCTACGAGCAGTACTTC	CASSEEAGTIYEQYF
TRBJ2-1	-	TRBV11-3	-	TGTGCCAGCAGCTTAGATCAGGGGGGAAGTGGCTCCTACAATGAGCAGTTCTTC	CASSLDQGGSGSYNEQFF
TRBJ2-5	-	TRBV7-8	once	TGTGCCAGCAGCTCGAGACTAGTGAGGGGGGAGACCCAGTACTTC	CASSSRLVRGETQYF
TRBJ2-5	TRBD2	TRBV7-9	-	TGTGCCAGCAGCTTAGTTCCAGCGGGAGAGGAAGAGACCCAGTACTTC	CASSLVPAGEEETQYF
TRBJ1-2	TRBD1	TRBV5-4	-	TGTGCCACTATGGTGGGACAGGCGGATTGGGGCTACACCTTC	CATMVGQADWGYTF
TRBJ1-4	TRBD1	TRBV5-1	-	TGCGCCAGCAGCTCCGGACAGGGGGCAGGTGAAAAACTGTTTTTT	CASSSGQGAGEKLFF
TRBJ2-3	-	TRBV7-2	once	TGTGCCAGCAGCTTAGTGTACAGAACAGATACGCAGTATTTT	CASSLVYRTDTQYF
TRBJ1-5	-	TRBV5-5	-	TGTGCCAGCACCACCGGCGGGAAAAATCAGCCCCAGCATTTT	CASTTGGKNQPQHF
TRBJ2-1	-	TRBV4-1	-	TGCGCCAGCAGCCAAGAAGGTGGGGGGCTCTACAATGAGCAGTTCTTC	CASSQEGGGLYNEQFF
TRBJ2-7	-	TRBV28	-	TGTGCCAGCATCGACAGGAACCTCTACGAGCAGTACTTC	CASIDRNLYEQYF
TRBJ1-5	-	TRBV28	-	TGTGCCAGCAGTTCTTCTGGTACACCGAGCAATCAGCCCCAGCATTTT	CASSSSGTPSNQPQHF
TRBJ1-1	-	TRBV2	-	TGTGCCAGCACCCCGAACGGGGGTCCTGAAGCTTTCTTT	CASTPNGGPEAFF
TRBJ2-5	-	TRBV5-4	-	TGTGCCAGCAGCGTCCGGGGGTTCTCGGAGACCCAGTACTTC	CASSVRGFSETQYF
TRBJ2-1	TRBD2	TRBV6-4	-	TGTGCCAGCAGTAGTATGGGATTACTAGCGGGAGGAGATACCTACAATGAGCAGTTCTTC	CASSSMGLLAGGDTYNEQFF
TRBJ2-1	-	TRBV7-8	-	TGTGCCAGCAGCTTATCCTACATGGATGGCGTCTTC	CASSLSYMDGVF
TRBJ1-6	-	TRBV7-9	few	TGTGCCAGCAGAGACTACGCAGGGGTTAATTCACCCCTCCACTTT	CASRDYAGVNSPLHF
TRBJ1-2	-	TRBV6-5	once	TGTGCCAGCAGTTACTCGGGGGGAAACTATGGCTACACCTTC	CASSYSGGNYGYTF
TRBJ1-2	TRBD1	TRBV7-2	-	TGTGCCAGCAGCTTAGTCCCAGGGGGGAACTATGGCTACACCTTC	CASSLVPGGNYGYTF
TRBJ1-5	-	TRBV28	-	TGTGCCAGCAGTTTCGGGGCTAGGAATCAGCCCCAGCATTTT	CASSFGARNQPQHF
TRBJ2-5	-	TRBV5-1	-	TGCGCCAGCAGCTTTGGGGGCGGAAGAGAGACCCAGTACTTC	CASSFGGGRETQYF
TRBJ1-1	-	TRBV6-1	-	TGTGCCAGCAGTGAAGCTTCCGCCAGGCCCGTAATGAACTTT	CASSEASARPVMNF
TRBJ2-3	TRBD2	TRBV7-2	-	TGTGCCAGCAGCTTGTCCCTTACTAGCGGGGGTACAGATACGCAGTATTTT	CASSLSLTSGGTDTQYF
TRBJ2-7	TRBD2	TRBV27	-	TGTGCCAGCAGTTCTAGCGGGATGACCTACGAGCAGTACTTC	CASSSSGMTYEQYF
TRBJ2-1	TRBD2	TRBV7-9	-	TGTGCCAGCAGCTTAGAGCTAGCGGGAGACAATGAGCAGTTCTTC	CASSLELAGDNEQFF